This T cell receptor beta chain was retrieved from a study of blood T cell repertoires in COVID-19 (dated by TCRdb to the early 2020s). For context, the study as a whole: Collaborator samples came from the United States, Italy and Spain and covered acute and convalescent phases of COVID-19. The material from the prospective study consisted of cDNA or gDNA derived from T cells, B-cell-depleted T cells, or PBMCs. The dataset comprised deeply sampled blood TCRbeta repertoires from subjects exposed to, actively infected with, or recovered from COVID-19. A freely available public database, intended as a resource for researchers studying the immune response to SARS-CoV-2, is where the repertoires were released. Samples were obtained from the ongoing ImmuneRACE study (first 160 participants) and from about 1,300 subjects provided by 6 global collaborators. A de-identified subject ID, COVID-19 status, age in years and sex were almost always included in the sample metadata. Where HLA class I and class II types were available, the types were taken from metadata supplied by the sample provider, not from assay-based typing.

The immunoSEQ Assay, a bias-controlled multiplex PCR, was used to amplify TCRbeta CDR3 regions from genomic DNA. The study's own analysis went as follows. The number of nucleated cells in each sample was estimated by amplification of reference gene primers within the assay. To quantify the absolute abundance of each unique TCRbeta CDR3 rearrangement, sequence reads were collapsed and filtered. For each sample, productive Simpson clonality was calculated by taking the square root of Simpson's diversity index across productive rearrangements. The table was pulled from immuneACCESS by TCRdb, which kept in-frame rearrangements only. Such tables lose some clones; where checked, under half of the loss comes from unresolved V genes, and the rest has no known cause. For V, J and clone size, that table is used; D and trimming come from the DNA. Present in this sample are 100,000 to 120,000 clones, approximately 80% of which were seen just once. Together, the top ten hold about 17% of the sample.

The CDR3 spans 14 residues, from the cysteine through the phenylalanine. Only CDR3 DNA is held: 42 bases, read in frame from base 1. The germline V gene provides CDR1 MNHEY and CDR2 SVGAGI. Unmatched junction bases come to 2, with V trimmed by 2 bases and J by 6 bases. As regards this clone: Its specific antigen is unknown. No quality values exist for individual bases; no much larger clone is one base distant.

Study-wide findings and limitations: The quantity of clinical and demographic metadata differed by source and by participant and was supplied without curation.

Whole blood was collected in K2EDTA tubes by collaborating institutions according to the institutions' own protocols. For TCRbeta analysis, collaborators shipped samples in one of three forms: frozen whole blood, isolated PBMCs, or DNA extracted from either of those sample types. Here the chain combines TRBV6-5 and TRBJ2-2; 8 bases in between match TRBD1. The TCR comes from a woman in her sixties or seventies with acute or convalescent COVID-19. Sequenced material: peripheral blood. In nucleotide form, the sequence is TGTGCCAGCAGTTACGGACAGGGACCCGGGGAGCTGTTTTTT. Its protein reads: CASSYGQGPGELFF.